This record looks at one T cell receptor (beta chain) sequence and its context. Its antigen is currently unknown. The V segment lost 0 bases and the J segment 5 bases; nucleotides outside the gene matches: 10. CDR1 SGHRS and CDR2 YFSETQ come from the germline V gene. The CDR3 is 16 residues long. Repertoires were generated with immunoSEQ multiplex PCR, while TCRdb's copy carries only in-frame clones and drops some. The sample consists of 100,000 or so clones, 80% to 95% of them appearing once. This sample is part of a study of Tregs in tolerant kidney transplant recipients. Study conclusions and caveats: Expanding Tregs on activated donor B cells appeared to best identify donor-specific TCRbeta clones. Tolerant patients' donor-specific Tregs expanded beyond overall Tregs, suggesting antigen-driven growth.

Recipients received nonmyeloablative bone marrow transplants from related graft donors, with transient mixed chimerism. Sample: CD4+ T cells from blood (PBMCs), taken 12 months after the transplant. The sequence came from a human patient who received a combined kidney and bone marrow transplant. A share of the T cells may be of graft donor origin. The chain carries TRBV5-1 and TRBJ1-2; 7 bases agree with TRBD1. The CDR3 is CASSLGSTGVWYGYTF. The CDR3, as DNA: TGCGCCAGCAGCTTGGGATCCACAGGGGTCTGGTATGGCTACACCTTC.